Listed here are 2 T cell receptor beta chains from one sample, sequenced in a study of blood T cell repertoires in COVID-19 (dated by TCRdb to about 2020). The library came from the immunoSEQ multiplex PCR assay. TCRdb re-hosts the immuneACCESS table, in-frame sequences only. Its copies lack some clones; in the studies checked, an unresolved V gene accounts for under half of them, and the cause for the rest is not known. The sample table holds about 200,000 clones, of which approximately 84% were seen once. The ten largest clones take up about 5.1% of the sample. The sequenced material came from peripheral blood. The receptors shown here come from a woman in her seventies with active or convalescent COVID-19.

The chain recombines TRBV4-1 with TRBJ1-1, with 8 bases lining up with TRBD1. The junction had 2 bases not matched to a gene; V was cut back by 1 base and J by 1 base. This CDR3 spans 15 amino acids. Germline loops: CDR1 MGHRA, CDR2 YSYEKL. The CDR3 DNA reads TGCGCCAGCAGCCAAGGACAGGGGCGGAACACTGAAGCTTTCTTT. This encodes CASSQGQGRNTEAFF.

The chain is built from TRBV19 and TRBJ2-1; 15 bases match TRBD2. Germline V CDR1 and CDR2: LNHDA, SQIVND (reference sequence). This CDR3 is built from 18 residues. Trimming took 8 bases from V and 2 from J; bases not matched to a gene: 10. The CDR3 region is CASSTPGLAGGPYNEQFF. Written as DNA, the CDR3 is TGTGCCAGTTCTACCCCGGGACTAGCGGGAGGTCCCTACAATGAGCAGTTCTTC.